The clone carrying this TCR beta chain was observed a few times. Sequencing used immunoSEQ multiplex PCR; TCRdb keeps in-frame clones, though not all of them. The data hold about 35,000 clones, with around three quarters observed a single time. This sample stems from a study of chemoradiotherapy in HPV16-positive cancers. V lost 6 bases and J lost 5, with 8 bases in between. CDR1 and CDR2 (germline): MNHEY, SVGAGI. The CDR3 contains 13 residues. This chain connects TRBV6-5 to TRBJ1-6; D is uncertain. The receptor's source is a human donor with HPV-associated anogenital cancer. The material sequenced was blood, taken from a patient who underwent chemoradiotherapy. DNA for the CDR3: TGTGCCAGCAGGGAAGCGGATAATTCACCCCTCCACTTT. Its protein product is CASREADNSPLHF.